Here is one T cell receptor beta chain with its context. From germline, CDR1 is SQVTM and CDR2 ANQGSEA. This CDR3 has 16 residues. V lost 3 bases and J 2 bases, leaving 20 bases between the germline ends. This sample is drawn from a study of blood T cell repertoires in COVID-19. Study-level information: Italy, Spain and the United States were the sources of the convalescent and acute COVID-19 samples. T cells, B-cell-depleted T cells, or PBMCs supplied cDNA or gDNA.

As processed by the authors: Amplification from reference gene primers served as the basis for estimated nucleated cell counts. Measured with immunoSEQ multiplex PCR; TCRdb has only the in-frame clones, and not every one. V and J calls and clone size follow that table, whereas D and trimming were derived from the DNA. The sample contains 150,000 to 200,000 clones, around nine tenths of which appear only once. The sequence was obtained from a man between 18 and 29 years old with active or convalescent COVID-19. The chain has TRBV29-1 and TRBJ2-7; weak D call: TRBD2 (5 bases). The sample taken for sequencing was peripheral blood. This chain's CDR3 is CSVEGDRGASPYEQYF. CDR3 nucleotides: TGCAGCGTTGAGGGCGATCGGGGTGCCAGCCCCTACGAGCAGTACTTC.